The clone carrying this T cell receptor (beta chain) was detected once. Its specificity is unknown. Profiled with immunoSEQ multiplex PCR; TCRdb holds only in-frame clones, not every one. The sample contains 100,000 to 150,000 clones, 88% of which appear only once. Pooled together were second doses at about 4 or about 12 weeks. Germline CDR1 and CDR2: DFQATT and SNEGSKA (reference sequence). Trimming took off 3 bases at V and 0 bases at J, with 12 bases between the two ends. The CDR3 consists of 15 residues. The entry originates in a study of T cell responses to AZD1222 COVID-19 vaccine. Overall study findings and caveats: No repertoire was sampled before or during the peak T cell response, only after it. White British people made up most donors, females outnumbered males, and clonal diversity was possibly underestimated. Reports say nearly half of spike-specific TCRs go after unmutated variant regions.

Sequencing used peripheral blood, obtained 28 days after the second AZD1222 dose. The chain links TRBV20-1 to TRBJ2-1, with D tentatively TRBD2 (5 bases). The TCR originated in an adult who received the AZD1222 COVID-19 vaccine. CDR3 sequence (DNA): TGCAGTGCTAGTTCGGGAACCTTCTCCTACAATGAGCAGTTCTTC. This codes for CSASSGTFSYNEQFF.